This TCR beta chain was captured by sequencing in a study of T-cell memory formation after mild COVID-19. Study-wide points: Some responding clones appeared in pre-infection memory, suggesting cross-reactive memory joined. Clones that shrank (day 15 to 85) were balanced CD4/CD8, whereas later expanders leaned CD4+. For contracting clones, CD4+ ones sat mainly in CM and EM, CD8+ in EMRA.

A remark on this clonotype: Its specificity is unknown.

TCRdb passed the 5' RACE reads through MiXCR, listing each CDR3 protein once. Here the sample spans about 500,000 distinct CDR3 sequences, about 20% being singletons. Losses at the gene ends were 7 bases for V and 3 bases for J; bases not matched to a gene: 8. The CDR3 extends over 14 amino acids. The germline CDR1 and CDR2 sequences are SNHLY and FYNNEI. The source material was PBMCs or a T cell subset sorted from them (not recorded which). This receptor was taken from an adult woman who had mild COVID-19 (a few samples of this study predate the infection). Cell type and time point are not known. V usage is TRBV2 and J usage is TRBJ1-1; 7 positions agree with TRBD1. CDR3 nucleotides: TGTGCCAGCACGCTCGACAGGGAGGACACTGAAGCTTTCTTT. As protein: CASTLDREDTEAFF. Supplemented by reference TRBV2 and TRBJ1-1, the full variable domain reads EPEVTQTPSHQVTQMGQEVILRCVPISNHLYFYWYRQILGQKVEFLVSFYNNEISEKSEIFDDQFSVERPDGSNFTLKIRSTKLEDSAMYFCASTLDREDTEAFFGQGTRLTVV.